This is a list of T cell receptor beta chains from one sample in a study of shared clonotypes between healthy human individuals. The method was immunoSEQ multiplex PCR; TCRdb's version includes in-frame clones alone and lacks a portion of them. The table has about half a million clones, 77% seen once. The source material was PBMCs. These receptors all come from a woman aged 40 to 50 in good health. Some clones in this sample may be carry-over from other donors' samples. The CDR3 runs from the conserved cysteine through the conserved F or W. Each record gives: clone size, V gene, D gene, J gene, CDR3 protein, CDR3 DNA. A D gene is named only where the DNA matches it firmly. Expanded clones are given a class, and other clones once, few, many or no size at all.

NA,TRBV2,NA,TRBJ2-2,CASSVRTNTGELFF,TGTGCCAGCAGTGTAAGGACGAACACCGGGGAGCTGTTTTTT
NA,TRBV7-8,NA,TRBJ2-1,CASSLRSEQFF,TGTGCCAGCAGCTTACGTAGTGAGCAGTTCTTC
NA,TRBV9,NA,TRBJ1-2,CASSLALGAGYGYTF,TGTGCCAGCAGCCTCGCTCTTGGGGCGGGATATGGCTACACCTTC
NA,TRBV2,TRBD1,TRBJ2-5,CARDRSAGGGTQYF,TGTGCCAGGGACAGGAGCGCCGGAGGAGGGACCCAGTACTTC
NA,TRBV28,TRBD1,TRBJ1-1,CASKPGGQGAWNTEAFF,TGTGCCAGCAAACCTGGCGGGCAGGGGGCTTGGAACACTGAAGCTTTCTTT
NA,TRBV7-9,NA,TRBJ2-3,CASSLVRGLSTDTQYF,TGTGCCAGCAGCTTAGTTCGCGGCCTTAGCACAGATACGCAGTATTTT
few,TRBV9,TRBD2,TRBJ2-3,CASSWGGSLDTQYF,TGTGCCAGCAGTTGGGGCGGGAGTTTGGATACGCAGTATTTT
few,TRBV2,NA,TRBJ1-5,CASSVHSNQPQHF,TGTGCCAGCAGCGTTCACTCCAATCAGCCCCAGCATTTT
NA,TRBV15,NA,TRBJ2-7,CATSRDWSYEQYF,TGTGCCACCAGCAGAGATTGGAGCTACGAGCAGTACTTC
NA,TRBV5-1,NA,TRBJ2-6,CASSPISGANVLTF,TGCGCCAGCAGCCCTATCTCTGGGGCCAACGTCCTGACTTTC
NA,TRBV30,NA,TRBJ2-2,CAWSVRLTGLFF,TGTGCCTGGAGTGTCCGACTAACGGGGCTGTTTTTT
NA,TRBV29-1,NA,TRBJ1-1,CSVGRATEAFF,TGCAGCGTTGGCAGGGCTACTGAAGCTTTCTTT
NA,TRBV5-1,NA,TRBJ2-5,CASSLLVQETQYF,TGCGCCAGCAGCCTGCTGGTCCAAGAGACCCAGTACTTC
NA,TRBV7-8,TRBD1,TRBJ1-2,CASSLTGGLGYGYTF,TGTGCCAGCAGTTTAACAGGGGGCCTGGGCTATGGCTACACCTTC
NA,TRBV18,NA,TRBJ2-7,CASSPSEGGHEQYF,TGTGCCAGCTCACCTTCCGAGGGAGGTCACGAGCAGTACTTC
few,TRBV7-2,TRBD1,TRBJ1-1,CASSVKGATVSEAFF,TGTGCCAGCAGCGTGAAGGGGGCGACTGTTTCTGAAGCTTTCTTT
NA,TRBV13,NA,TRBJ2-1,CASSLGGNEQFF,TGTGCCAGCAGCTTAGGAGGAAATGAGCAGTTCTTC
NA,TRBV10-1,NA,TRBJ2-3,CASSGSRDNTDTQYF,TGCGCCAGCAGCGGGTCCCGGGACAACACAGATACGCAGTATTTT
NA,TRBV11-2,TRBD1,TRBJ1-2,CASSLGGQGYF,TGTGCCAGCAGCTTAGGGGGACAGGGTTACTTC
NA,TRBV15,TRBD1,TRBJ1-5,CATSRPGDRGNQPQHF,TGTGCCACCAGCAGGCCAGGTGACAGGGGCAATCAGCCCCAGCATTTT
NA,TRBV6-4,TRBD1,TRBJ2-7,CASSENGQGPYEQYF,TGTGCCAGCAGTGAGAATGGACAGGGTCCCTACGAGCAGTACTTC
NA,TRBV5-4,NA,TRBJ2-7,CASSLADWGEQYF,TGTGCCAGCAGCTTGGCCGATTGGGGCGAGCAGTACTTC
NA,TRBV12-5,TRBD1,TRBJ2-7,CASGLSWGQGSGEQYF,TGTGCTAGTGGTTTGTCGTGGGGACAGGGGTCGGGCGAGCAGTACTTC
NA,TRBV27,NA,TRBJ2-3,CASRHPGTDTQYF,TGTGCCAGCAGGCATCCGGGAACAGATACGCAGTATTTT
NA,TRBV2,NA,TRBJ1-2,CASSGQRNYGYTF,TGTGCCAGCAGTGGACAGCGTAACTATGGCTACACCTTC
NA,TRBV4-1,NA,TRBJ2-2,CASSQPLLRPGELFF,TGCGCCAGCAGCCAACCACTTCTCCGCCCCGGGGAGCTGTTTTTT
NA,TRBV30,TRBD2,TRBJ2-3,CACRGLAGSTDTQYF,TGTGCCTGCAGAGGACTAGCGGGTAGCACAGATACGCAGTATTTT
NA,TRBV7-2,NA,TRBJ1-3,CASSLQGGSGNTIYF,TGTGCCAGCAGCCTACAGGGAGGGTCTGGAAACACCATATATTTT
NA,TRBV6-1,TRBD1,TRBJ2-7,CASSGPGQGTSYEQYF,TGTGCCAGCAGTGGACCGGGACAGGGGACATCCTACGAGCAGTACTTC
NA,TRBV7-3,TRBD1,TRBJ2-6,CASSRDRAGANVLTF,TGTGCCAGCAGCCGCGACAGGGCTGGGGCCAACGTCCTGACTTTC
NA,TRBV29-1,NA,TRBJ2-1,CSGLKGHGDLYNEQFF,TGCAGCGGCCTGAAGGGGCACGGAGACCTCTACAATGAGCAGTTCTTC
once,TRBV28,TRBD2,TRBJ2-5,CASSFTSGQETQYF,TGTGCCAGCAGTTTCACTAGCGGCCAAGAGACCCAGTACTTC
once,TRBV7-9,NA,TRBJ2-4,CASSPQRRGPLAKNIQYF,TGTGCCAGCAGCCCCCAGCGACGAGGGCCCCTAGCCAAAAACATTCAGTACTTC
NA,TRBV9,TRBD1,TRBJ2-7,CASSLGQGVTYEQYF,TGTGCCAGCAGCCTAGGACAGGGGGTTACCTACGAGCAGTACTTC
NA,TRBV4-2,TRBD2,TRBJ2-7,CASSQPLAGGPDEQYF,TGTGCCAGCAGCCAACCATTAGCGGGAGGTCCGGACGAGCAGTACTTC
NA,TRBV27,TRBD1,TRBJ1-5,CASSRQGSNQPQHF,TGTGCCAGCAGTCGACAGGGTAGCAATCAGCCCCAGCATTTT
NA,TRBV7-2,NA,TRBJ2-1,CASSASVNEQFF,TGTGCCAGCAGCGCTAGCGTAAATGAGCAGTTCTTC
NA,TRBV5-1,NA,TRBJ2-6,CASSIGLSGANVLTF,TGCGCCAGCAGCATCGGGCTCTCTGGGGCCAACGTCCTGACTTTC
NA,TRBV2,NA,TRBJ1-1,CASSGRTAEAFF,TGTGCCAGCAGTGGAAGGACAGCGGAAGCTTTCTTT
NA,TRBV29-1,NA,TRBJ1-1,CSVGRATEAFF,TGCAGCGTTGGACGGGCCACTGAAGCTTTCTTT
NA,TRBV2,NA,TRBJ1-2,CASRGDGYTF,TGTGCCAGCAGGGGAGATGGCTACACCTTC
NA,TRBV15,TRBD2,TRBJ2-7,CATRTSGNYEQYF,TGTGCCACCAGAACTAGCGGGAACTACGAGCAGTACTTC
NA,TRBV7-2,NA,TRBJ2-1,CASSTGQTINEQFF,TGTGCCAGCAGCACCGGACAGACGATTAATGAGCAGTTCTTC
NA,TRBV10-1,NA,TRBJ2-7,CASSESWTAYEQYF,TGCGCCAGCAGTGAGTCGTGGACAGCCTACGAGCAGTACTTC
NA,TRBV7-2,NA,TRBJ2-3,CASSLGHTDTQYF,TGTGCCAGCAGCTTAGGTCACACAGATACGCAGTATTTT
few,TRBV27,TRBD2,TRBJ2-5,CASSPGTKGTQYF,TGTGCCAGCAGTCCAGGGACTAAGGGGACCCAGTACTTC
NA,TRBV6-1,TRBD1,TRBJ2-7,CASNPRDRSSYEQYF,TGTGCCAGCAACCCCCGGGACAGGAGCTCCTACGAGCAGTACTTC
few,TRBV7-2,TRBD2,TRBJ2-7,CASNPGTNYEQYF,TGTGCCAGCAACCCCGGGACTAACTACGAGCAGTACTTC
NA,TRBV5-1,TRBD2,TRBJ2-7,CASSKGTSDGYEQYF,TGCGCCAGCAGCAAGGGGACTAGCGACGGGTACGAGCAGTACTTC
NA,TRBV10-3,NA,TRBJ1-2,CAISEGSWAYGYTF,TGTGCCATCAGTGAGGGCTCCTGGGCCTATGGCTACACCTTC
NA,TRBV5-1,NA,TRBJ2-6,CASSIQQGTGANVLTF,TGCGCCAGCAGCATCCAACAGGGTACTGGGGCCAACGTCCTGACTTTC
NA,TRBV5-1,TRBD2,TRBJ2-1,CASSLDSGRTNNEQFF,TGCGCCAGCAGCTTGGATAGCGGGAGGACAAACAATGAGCAGTTCTTC
NA,TRBV30,NA,TRBJ2-2,CAWRRFANTGELFF,TGTGCCTGGAGGAGGTTCGCGAACACCGGGGAGCTGTTTTTT
NA,TRBV7-2,TRBD2,TRBJ2-1,CASSTIAGTYNEQFF,TGTGCCAGCAGCACAATAGCGGGAACCTACAATGAGCAGTTCTTC
NA,TRBV7-2,TRBD2,TRBJ2-7,CASSLVGLAGGNEQYF,TGTGCCAGCAGCTTAGTTGGTCTAGCGGGAGGTAACGAGCAGTACTTC
NA,TRBV5-4,NA,TRBJ2-7,CASSTYPGEQYF,TGTGCCAGCAGCACTTACCCAGGCGAGCAGTACTTC
NA,TRBV5-4,NA,TRBJ1-2,CASSLGFANYGYTF,TGTGCCAGCAGCTTGGGATTCGCTAACTATGGCTACACCTTC
NA,TRBV2,NA,TRBJ1-4,CASSERTREKLFF,TGTGCCAGCAGTGAGAGAACCCGGGAAAAACTGTTTTTT
NA,TRBV7-3,NA,TRBJ1-1,CASSLTGLGTEAFF,TGTGCCAGCAGCCTCACAGGCCTGGGCACTGAAGCTTTCTTT